Sequencing of this TCR beta chain was carried out in a study of cytomegalovirus exposure and HLA in healthy donors. The wider study: Findings of an earlier analysis included more than 90 million unique TCR beta sequences from 200 million or so T cells. Study results and caveats: TCR beta chain V- and J-gene trimming was linked, in a later analysis, to a missense variant in DCLRE1C. Among CMV-associated TCR beta chains, most appeared HLA-restricted in a later analysis. As a later analysis showed, several of the most significant clusters appeared to be linked to common viral pathogens.

About this clone: Its antigen is still unknown.

The V and J ends lost 1 base and 5 bases respectively, with 6 bases between them. This CDR3 has 12 residues. CDR1 and CDR2 from the germline V gene are SQVTM and ANQGSEA. Vbeta (60) and Jbeta (13) primers were used in the PCR. Assay used: immunoSEQ multiplex PCR; TCRdb lists only in-frame clones, some missing. The sample holds around 120,000 clones, 65% to 75% seen once. Input material: PBMCs. V gene TRBV29-1 combines with J gene TRBJ2-1, with no clear D. The receptor was isolated from a man aged 35 to 55 in good health and CMV-seropositive. The DNA of the CDR3 is TGCAGCGTTGAAGTCACACACAATGAGCAGTTCTTC. As protein: CSVEVTHNEQFF.